This TCR beta chain came from a study of T cells in tuberculosis. Overall study context: T cells were selected with CD1B tetramers loaded with glucose monomycolate.

After thawing and overnight rest, PBMC were stained with GMM-loaded CD1B tetramer, viability dye and anti-CD3 for sorting. The lipid loaded on the CD1B tetramers was C32 glucose monomycolate from Rhodococcus equi. Germline V CDR1 and CDR2: MNHNY, SVGAGI (reference sequence). The V and J ends lost 6 bases and 3 bases, in that order; junction bases with no gene match: 10. There are 15 residues in the CDR3. TCRdb keeps only in-frame clones here, not all; method: immunoSEQ multiplex PCR. The sample carries about 58,000 clones, over 75% recorded once. This rearrangement joins TRBV6-6 to TRBJ2-7; TRBD1 aligns across 8 bases. The clonotype comes from an adult woman with latent tuberculosis. The sample consisted of CD1b-GMM tetramer-negative cells sorted from PBMCs. In DNA, the CDR3 is TGTGCCAGCAGGCTTCTCGGACAGGGTAACTACGAGCAGTACTTC. It codes for CASRLLGQGNYEQYF.